One and the same sample provided the 20 T cell receptor beta chains below, sequenced in a study of blood T cells in healthy people across ages. Using a J-beta primer mix together with a sample-barcoded 5' primer, a second PCR was run for roughly 6 to 11 cycles. Using its own MiXCR run on the 5' RACE reads, TCRdb lists one record per CDR3 protein. The sample contains approximately 850,000 distinct CDR3 sequences, 55% to 75% of which appear only once. Specimen: blood. These receptors were obtained from a man aged 25 to 40 in good health.

The chain carries TRBV12-3 or TRBV12-4 and TRBJ1-1; maybe TRBD1 (6 bases). Trimming took off 1 base at V and 11 bases at J, with 11 bases between the two ends. The CDR3 is 12 amino acids. CDR3 sequence reads: CASSLEGRGAFF. The CDR3 coding sequence is TGTGCCAGCAGTTTAGAGGGGAGGGGGGCTTTCTTT.

V is TRBV25-1 and J is TRBJ2-1; D ambiguous. V gave up 4 bases and J gave up 4 bases, with 8 bases separating them. The V gene's germline CDR1 is MGHDK and CDR2 SYGVNS. This CDR3 is built from 13 residues. CDR3 in amino acids: CASSVYMYNEQFF. CDR3 in DNA: TGTGCCAGCAGTGTTTACATGTACAATGAGCAGTTCTTC.

The chain is built from TRBV29-1 and TRBJ2-3, with D tentatively TRBD1 (6 bases). Germline assignment: CDR1 SQVTM and CDR2 ANQGSEA. This CDR3 has 14 residues. With 8 bases removed from V and 3 bases from J, the gap between germline ends came to 18 bases. DNA of the CDR3: TGCAGCTCCGATACAGGGTATGGAACAGATACGCAGTATTTT. Encoded protein: CSSDTGYGTDTQYF.

The J gene is TRBJ2-5, the V gene TRBV30; 12 nucleotides match TRBD2. Germline CDR1 reads GTSNPN; CDR2 reads SVGIG (reference sequence). The CDR3 loop spans 16 amino acids. V shed 3 bases and J 11 bases; nucleotides not matched to a gene: 16. CDR3 sequence reads: CAWSRTSGAIVREQYF. Written as DNA, the CDR3 is TGTGCCTGGAGCCGGACTAGCGGGGCGATTGTGAGGGAGCAGTACTTC.

In its sample, this clonotype was seen a few times. The genes are TRBV20-1 and TRBJ2-7, with TRBD2 as a possible D gene (5 bases). The V end was cut by 0 bases, the J end by 1 base, with 16 bases between. The germline V gene encodes CDR1 DFQATT and CDR2 SNEGSKA (reference sequence). The CDR3 has 16 residues. The CDR3 here is CSARDLRAGLSYEQYF. CDR3 DNA: TGCAGTGCTAGAGATCTGCGGGCAGGACTGTCCTACGAGCAGTACTTC.

This clonotype was seen ten or more times. CDR3 nucleotides: TGTGCCAGCAGTGAAACCGGGACAGGGGGCTCCGAGCAGTACTTC. It is translated as CASSETGTGGSEQYF. The gene calls are TRBV6-1 and TRBJ2-5; 12 bases map to TRBD1. The J call is doubtful: the DNA matches TRBJ2-7 better. The CDR3 is made up of 15 amino acids. Germline V CDR1 and CDR2: MNHNS, SASEGT.

The rearrangement uses TRBV5-1 and TRBJ1-1; 10 bases agree with TRBD1. The ends lost 4 bases at V and 1 base at J; junction bases unmatched: 7. The germline V gene has CDR1 SGHRS and CDR2 YFSETQ. This CDR3 region has 16 residues. The CDR3, as DNA: TGCGCCAGCAGCCTGACAGGGGGCGGCGGGAACACTGAAGCTTTCTTT. Translating gives CASSLTGGGGNTEAFF.

This chain links TRBV20-1 with TRBJ2-1, with 10 nucleotides matching TRBD2. The V gene end was trimmed by 7 bases and the J gene end by 8 bases; junction bases not matched to a gene: 8. CDR3 length equals 13 residues. The germline V gene has CDR1 DFQATT and CDR2 SNEGSKA (reference sequence). DNA for the CDR3: TGCAGTGGGCAGGGACTAGCGATCCATGAGCAGTTCTTC. It translates to CSGQGLAIHEQFF.

CDR3 protein: CASSRMTGPDTQYF. CDR3 nucleotide sequence: TGTGCCAGCAGCAGGATGACGGGCCCAGATACGCAGTATTTT. The J gene is TRBJ2-3, the V gene TRBV5-8; D remains ambiguous. The V end was cut by 4 bases, the J end by 4 bases, with 13 bases between. The CDR3 extends over 14 amino acids. CDR1 SGHTS and CDR2 YDEGEE come from the germline V gene.

This chain links TRBV21-1 with TRBJ2-5; no check of the table's D call, TRBD1, against the DNA was made. TRBV21-1 is a pseudogene. This CDR3 comprises 14 residues. The CDR3, as DNA: TGTGCCAGCAGGGGGCGGAGGTCCGAAGAGACCCAGTACTTC. This encodes CASRGRRSEETQYF.

This clonotype has only one observation. The rearrangement links TRBV7-9 to TRBJ2-3, with a possible D match to TRBD1 (6 bases). This CDR3 comprises 14 residues. V was pared by 5 bases and J by 0 bases, with 9 bases between. Looked up from germline, CDR1 is SEHNR and CDR2 is FQNEAQ (reference sequence). The CDR3 is CASSRTDSTDTQYF. In nucleotides, the CDR3 is TGTGCCAGCAGCCGGACAGATAGCACAGATACGCAGTATTTT.

This clonotype was picked up a small number of times. The V and J genes are TRBV29-1 and TRBJ2-3; TRBD1 or TRBD2 may be the D gene (5 bases each). The V end lost 5 bases, the J end lost 0 bases, and 12 bases lay between the germline ends. This CDR3 has 14 residues. CDR1 and CDR2 (germline): SQVTM, ANQGSEA. The CDR3 spells CSVSKGSSTDTQYF. CDR3 nucleotides: TGCAGCGTTAGTAAGGGGAGTAGCACAGATACGCAGTATTTT.

This chain links TRBV4-3 with TRBJ2-7; D might be TRBD2 (5 bases). Trimming removed 4 bases from V and 5 bases from J, with 12 bases in between. The CDR3 extends over 13 amino acids. Looked up from germline, CDR1 is LGHNA and CDR2 is YSLEER. The CDR3 DNA sequence: TGCGCCAGCAGCCGCCCAACTAGACACGAGCAGTACTTC. Translating gives CASSRPTRHEQYF.

This chain uses TRBV7-2 with TRBJ2-2, with TRBD2 as a possible D gene (6 bases). This CDR3 spans 16 amino acids. Germline lookup yields CDR1 SGHTA and CDR2 FQGNSA. V lost 4 bases and J 6 bases, leaving 18 bases between the germline ends. CDR3 sequence (DNA): TGTGCCAGCAGCTATTCCGCAACGGGAGTATCCGGGGAGCTGTTTTTT. This gives the protein CASSYSATGVSGELFF.

In DNA, the CDR3 is TGTGCCACCAGCAGGTCGAATTTCGGGGCTGATAGGGATGAGCAGTTCTTC. As protein: CATSRSNFGADRDEQFF. The chain couples TRBV15 to TRBJ2-1; D tentatively reads TRBD1 or TRBD2 (5 bases each). Germline V lookup: CDR1 LNHNV, CDR2 YYDKDF (reference sequence). Trimming took 3 bases from V and 8 from J, leaving 23 bases between them. This CDR3 spans 17 amino acids.

The chain's CDR3 is CAPPDLAGSYEQYF. The CDR3, as DNA: TGTGCCCCTCCGGACCTAGCGGGCTCCTACGAGCAGTACTTC. The genes are TRBV10-3 and TRBJ2-7, with 8 bases that match TRBD2. The V gene's germline CDR1 is ENHRY and CDR2 SYGVKD. J was trimmed by 0 bases and V by 11 bases; bases with no gene match: 9. The CDR3 runs 14 residues.

The chain uses TRBV7-4 and TRBJ1-2; D gene ambiguous. The germline V and J ends were trimmed by 1 base and 10 bases, with 7 bases remaining between them. Germline assignment: CDR1 SGHVT and CDR2 SQSDAQ. The CDR3 loop spans 11 amino acids. The CDR3 loop is CASSLDKVYTF. The CDR3 coding sequence is TGTGCCAGCAGCTTAGACAAAGTCTACACCTTC.

This chain links TRBV9 with TRBJ2-7; D might be TRBD1 (5 bases). This CDR3 is 14 amino acids long. Germline V CDR1 and CDR2: SGDLS, YYNGEE. Trimming cost V 0 bases and J 4 bases, with 11 bases left between them. The CDR3 DNA reads TGTGCCAGCAGCGTAGGGGGCGCGATTTACGAGCAGTACTTC. Protein sequence: CASSVGGAIYEQYF.

The table lists this clonotype with a count of one. The J gene is TRBJ2-5, the V gene TRBV12-3 or TRBV12-4; no definite D call. The germline V and J ends were trimmed by 10 bases and 4 bases, with 7 bases remaining between them. This CDR3 has 10 amino acids. CDR3 sequence: CAMTGETQYF. CDR3 in DNA: TGTGCCATGACGGGAGAGACCCAGTACTTC.

The gene calls are TRBV7-2 and TRBJ2-1, with 7 nucleotides matching TRBD1. Trimming at V came to 4 bases and at J to 8 bases, leaving 5 bases not matched to a gene. There are 13 residues in the CDR3. Germline V gene lookup returns CDR1 SGHTA and CDR2 FQGNSA. CDR3 bases: TGTGCCAGCAGCTATCGACAGGGCCATGAGCAGTTCTTC. Protein sequence: CASSYRQGHEQFF. Full variable domain (missing parts from reference TRBV7-2 and TRBJ2-1): GAGVSQSPSNKVTEKGKDVELRCDPISGHTALYWYRQSLGQGLEFLIYFQGNSAPDKSGLPSDRFSAERTGGSVSTLTIQRTQQEDSAVYLCASSYRQGHEQFFGPGTRLTVL.